This T cell receptor (beta chain) was recorded in a study of long-term antiretroviral therapy in people with HIV. Notes on the study in general: There were no data on ART adherence, viral resistance or therapy changes, a gap that limits inferences about post-ART repertoire changes.

This CDR3 comprises 15 residues. Germline V gene sequence: CDR1 MNHEY, CDR2 SMNVEV (reference sequence). Trimming removed 5 bases from V and 6 bases from J, with 19 bases in between. Every sample had about 0.9-10 million cryopreserved PBMC in it before DNA extraction. Researchers report immunoSEQ v3.0 was run at survey level. TCRdb keeps only in-frame clones here, not all; method: immunoSEQ multiplex PCR. The sample has more than 25,000 clones, about 82% seen once. Comments on this clone: Its antigen is undetermined.

This rearrangement joins TRBV27 to TRBJ1-1, with D possibly matching TRBD1 (5 bases). The source of this sequence is a man aged 35 to 55 with HIV. Specimen: unsorted PBMCs, collected 3 years after starting antiretroviral therapy. This CDR3 is CASSTHQGEKAEAFF. CDR3 coding DNA: TGTGCCAGCAGTACCCATCAAGGGGAAAAGGCTGAAGCTTTCTTT.